Shown below are 2 T cell receptor beta chains from a single sample sequenced in a study of low-dose radiotherapy and immunotherapy resistance in tumors. As for time point: before trial treatment. First-strand cDNA relied on TRAV- and TRBV-specific primers spanning alpha and beta chains. The TCRs were subjected to amplification over around 18 PCR cycles employing a constant-region primer in conjunction with a V-primer adapter. TCRdb reprocessed the reads via MiXCR and lists one record per CDR3 protein. This sample has almost 40,000 distinct CDR3 sequences; 25% to 40% occur once, and the top ten carry roughly 4%. The starting material was PBMCs, obtained before treatment. Receptors were obtained from a male donor with gallbladder cancer.

On this clonotype: This likely reflects a read error, since a far larger clone is one base away. The rearrangement joins TRBV1 to TRBJ2-1. TRBV1 is tagged as a pseudogene. The CDR3 runs 14 residues. The CDR3 here is CASSQYLDYNEQFF. In nucleotides, the CDR3 is TGCGCCAGCAGCCAATATTTGGATTACAATGAGCAGTTCTTC.

The rearrangement uses TRBV9 and TRBJ2-3; 8 bases match TRBD2. Germline values: CDR1 SGDLS, CDR2 YYNGEE. The CDR3 runs to 16 residues. Germline trimming cut 4 bases from V and 0 bases from J; bases unmatched to any gene: 7. CDR3 nucleotide sequence: TGTGCCAGCAGCTCGGTAGCGGGAATTAGCACAGATACGCAGTATTTT. It specifies CASSSVAGISTDTQYF. Based on the CDR3 plus reference TRBV9 and TRBJ2-3, the full variable domain is DSGVTQTPKHLITATGQRVTLRCSPRSGDLSVYWYQQSLDQGLQFLIQYYNGEERAKGNILERFSAQQFPDLHSELNLSSLELGDSALYFCASSSVAGISTDTQYFGPGTRLTVL.